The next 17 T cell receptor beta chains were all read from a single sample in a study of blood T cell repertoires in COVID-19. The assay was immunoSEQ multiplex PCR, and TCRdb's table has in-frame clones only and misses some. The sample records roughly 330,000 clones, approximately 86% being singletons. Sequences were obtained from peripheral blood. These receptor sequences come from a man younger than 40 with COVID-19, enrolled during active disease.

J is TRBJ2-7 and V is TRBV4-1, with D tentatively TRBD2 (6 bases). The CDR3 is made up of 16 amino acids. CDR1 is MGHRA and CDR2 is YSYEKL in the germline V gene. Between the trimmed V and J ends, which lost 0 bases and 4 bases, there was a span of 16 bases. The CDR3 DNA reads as TGCGCCAGCAGCCAAGACCCCCCAGGGACTTCGTACGAGCAGTACTTC. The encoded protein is CASSQDPPGTSYEQYF.

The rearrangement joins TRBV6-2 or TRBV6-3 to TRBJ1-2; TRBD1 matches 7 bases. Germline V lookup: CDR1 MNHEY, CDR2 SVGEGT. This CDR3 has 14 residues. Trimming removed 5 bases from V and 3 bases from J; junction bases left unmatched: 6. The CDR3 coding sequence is TGTGCCAGCAGTGGGGGACAGTTATACTATGGCTACACCTTC. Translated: CASSGGQLYYGYTF.

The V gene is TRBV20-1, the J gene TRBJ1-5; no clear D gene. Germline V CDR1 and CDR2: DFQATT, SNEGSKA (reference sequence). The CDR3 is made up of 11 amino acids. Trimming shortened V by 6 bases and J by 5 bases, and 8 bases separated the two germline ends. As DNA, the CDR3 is TGCAGTGCAGGAGTTGATCAGCCCCAGCATTTT. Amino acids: CSAGVDQPQHF.

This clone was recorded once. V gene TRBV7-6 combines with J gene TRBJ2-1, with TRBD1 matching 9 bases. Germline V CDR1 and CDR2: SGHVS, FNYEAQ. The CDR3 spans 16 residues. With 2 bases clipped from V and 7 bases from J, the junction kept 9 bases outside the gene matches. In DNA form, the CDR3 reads TGTGCCAGCAGCTTACCCCGGGGGACAGGGCGGAATGAGCAGTTCTTC. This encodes CASSLPRGTGRNEQFF.

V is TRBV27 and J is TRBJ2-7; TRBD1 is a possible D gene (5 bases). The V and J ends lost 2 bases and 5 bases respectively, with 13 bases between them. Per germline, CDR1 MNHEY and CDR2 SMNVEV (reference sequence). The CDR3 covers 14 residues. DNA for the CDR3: TGTGCCAGCAGTTTACTTGGGGCCTTGGACGAGCAGTACTTC. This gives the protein CASSLLGALDEQYF.

The CDR3 bases are TGTGCCAGCAGCCCTAGCGGGAGTTCCTACGAGCAGTACTTC. It codes for CASSPSGSSYEQYF. This rearrangement joins TRBV11-3 to TRBJ2-7; 10 bases agree with TRBD2. Per the germline V gene, CDR1 is SGHNT and CDR2 is YENEEA. CDR3 size: 14 residues. The V and J ends lost 5 bases and 1 base, in that order; junction bases with no gene match: 2.

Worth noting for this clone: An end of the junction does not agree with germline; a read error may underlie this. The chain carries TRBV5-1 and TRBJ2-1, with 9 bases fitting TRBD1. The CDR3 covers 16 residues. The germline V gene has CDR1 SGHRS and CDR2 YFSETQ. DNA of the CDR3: TGCGCCAGCCGCTTAGACAGGGGGAAAATGTACAATGAGCAGTTCTTC. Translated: CASRLDRGKMYNEQFF.

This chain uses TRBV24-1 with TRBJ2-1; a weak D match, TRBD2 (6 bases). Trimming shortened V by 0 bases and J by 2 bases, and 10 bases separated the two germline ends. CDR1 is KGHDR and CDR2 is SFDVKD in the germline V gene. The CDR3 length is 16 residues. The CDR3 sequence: CATSDLGGNPYNEQFF. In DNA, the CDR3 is TGTGCCACCAGTGATTTGGGGGGGAATCCCTACAATGAGCAGTTCTTC.

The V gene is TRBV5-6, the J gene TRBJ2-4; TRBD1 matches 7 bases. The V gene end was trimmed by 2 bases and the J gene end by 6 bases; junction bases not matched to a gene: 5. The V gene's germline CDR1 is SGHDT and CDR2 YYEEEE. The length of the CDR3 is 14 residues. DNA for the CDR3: TGTGCCAGCAGCTTCGACAGGGCGATAAACATTCAGTACTTC. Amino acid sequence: CASSFDRAINIQYF. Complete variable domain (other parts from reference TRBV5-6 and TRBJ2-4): DAGVTQSPTHLIKTRGQQVTLRCSPKSGHDTVSWYQQALGQGPQFIFQYYEEEERQRGNFPDRFSGHQFPNYSSELNVNALLLGDSALYLCASSFDRAINIQYFGAGTRLSVL.

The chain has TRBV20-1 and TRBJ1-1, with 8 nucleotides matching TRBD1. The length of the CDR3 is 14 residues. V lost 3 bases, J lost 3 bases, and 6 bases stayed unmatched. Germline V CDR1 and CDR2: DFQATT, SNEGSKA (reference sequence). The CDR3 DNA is TGCAGTGCTAGTCGGACAGGGATCGACACTGAAGCTTTCTTT. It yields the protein CSASRTGIDTEAFF.

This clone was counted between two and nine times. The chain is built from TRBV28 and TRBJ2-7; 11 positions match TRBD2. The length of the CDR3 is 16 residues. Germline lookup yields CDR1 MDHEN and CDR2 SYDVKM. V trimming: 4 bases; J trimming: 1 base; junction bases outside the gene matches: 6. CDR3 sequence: CASSSPTSGSSYEQYF. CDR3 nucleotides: TGTGCCAGCAGTTCCCCTACTAGCGGGAGTTCCTACGAGCAGTACTTC.

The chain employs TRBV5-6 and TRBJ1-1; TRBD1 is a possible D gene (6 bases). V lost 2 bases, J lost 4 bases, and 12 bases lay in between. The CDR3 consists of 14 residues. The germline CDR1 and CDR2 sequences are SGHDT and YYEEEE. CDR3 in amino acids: CASSFRVGGTEAFF. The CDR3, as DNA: TGTGCCAGCAGCTTCCGGGTAGGGGGCACTGAAGCTTTCTTT.

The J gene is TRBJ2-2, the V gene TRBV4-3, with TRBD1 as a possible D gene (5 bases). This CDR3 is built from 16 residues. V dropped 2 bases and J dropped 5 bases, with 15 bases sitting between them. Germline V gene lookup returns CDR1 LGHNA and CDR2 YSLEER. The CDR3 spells CASSQTYQGRTGELFF. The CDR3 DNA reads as TGCGCCAGCAGCCAAACCTACCAGGGCCGGACCGGGGAGCTGTTTTTT.

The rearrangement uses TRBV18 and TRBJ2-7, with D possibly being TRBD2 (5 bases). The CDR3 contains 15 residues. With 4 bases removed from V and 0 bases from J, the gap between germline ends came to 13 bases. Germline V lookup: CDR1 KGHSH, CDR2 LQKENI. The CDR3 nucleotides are TGTGCCAGCTCACACCGCGGAGGCATCTCCTACGAGCAGTACTTC. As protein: CASSHRGGISYEQYF.

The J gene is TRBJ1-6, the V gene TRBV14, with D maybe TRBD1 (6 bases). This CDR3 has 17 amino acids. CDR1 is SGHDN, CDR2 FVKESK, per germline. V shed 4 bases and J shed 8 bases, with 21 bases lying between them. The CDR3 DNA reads TGTGCCAGCAGCCTGAGGGGGTCGTTGCGGGGGGATTCACCCCTCCACTTT. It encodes CASSLRGSLRGDSPLHF. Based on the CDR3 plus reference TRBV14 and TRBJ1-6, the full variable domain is EAGVTQFPSHSVIEKGQTVTLRCDPISGHDNLYWYRRVMGKEIKFLLHFVKESKQDESGMPNNRFLAERTGGTYSTLKVQPAELEDSGVYFCASSLRGSLRGDSPLHFGNGTRLTVT.

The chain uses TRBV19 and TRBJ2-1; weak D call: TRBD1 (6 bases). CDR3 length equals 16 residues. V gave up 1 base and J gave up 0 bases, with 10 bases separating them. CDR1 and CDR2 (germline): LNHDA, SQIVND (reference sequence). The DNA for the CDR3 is TGTGCCAGTAGTATAGGAGAGGGGGTCTCCTACAATGAGCAGTTCTTC. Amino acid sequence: CASSIGEGVSYNEQFF.

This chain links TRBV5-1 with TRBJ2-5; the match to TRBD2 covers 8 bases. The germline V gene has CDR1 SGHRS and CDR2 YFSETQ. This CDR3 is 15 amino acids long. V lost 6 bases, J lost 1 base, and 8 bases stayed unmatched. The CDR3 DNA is TGCGCCAGCACTCAGCGGGGGTTTATCCAAGAGACCCAGTACTTC. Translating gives CASTQRGFIQETQYF.